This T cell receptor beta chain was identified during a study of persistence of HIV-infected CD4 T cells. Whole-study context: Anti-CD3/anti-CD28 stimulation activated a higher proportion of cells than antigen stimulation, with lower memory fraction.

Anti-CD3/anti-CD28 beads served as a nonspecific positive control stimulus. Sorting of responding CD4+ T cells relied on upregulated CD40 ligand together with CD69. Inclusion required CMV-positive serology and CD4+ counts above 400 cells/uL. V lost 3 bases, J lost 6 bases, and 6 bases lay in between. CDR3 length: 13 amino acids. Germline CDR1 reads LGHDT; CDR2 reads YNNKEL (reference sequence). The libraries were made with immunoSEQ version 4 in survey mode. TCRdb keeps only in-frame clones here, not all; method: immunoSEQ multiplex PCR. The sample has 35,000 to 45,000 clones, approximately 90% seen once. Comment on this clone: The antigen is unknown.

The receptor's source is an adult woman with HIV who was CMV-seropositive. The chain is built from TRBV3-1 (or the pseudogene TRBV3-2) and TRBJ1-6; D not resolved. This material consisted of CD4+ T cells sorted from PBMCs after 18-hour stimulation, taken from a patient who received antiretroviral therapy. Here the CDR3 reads CASSQVANSPLHF. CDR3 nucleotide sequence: TGTGCCAGCAGCCAGGTGGCTAATTCACCCCTCCACTTT.